This is a list of T cell receptor beta chains from one sample in a study of blood T cell repertoires in COVID-19. Data came from immunoSEQ multiplex PCR; TCRdb stores just in-frame clones and leaves some out. This sample has about 130,000 clones, with less than 90% found just once. The sample was peripheral blood. The receptors shown here come from a woman in her thirties who had recovered from COVID-19. Each CDR3 is given with its conserved first and last residue. A D gene is named only where the DNA matches it firmly. A clone size is listed for some rows: how often the clone was seen (once, few, many), or a class if it is expanded.

d_call j_call v_call clone_size cdr3_nt cdr3_aa
NA TRBJ2-3 TRBV30 NA TGTGCCTGGAGTGTACGGGGAACAGATACGCAGTATTTT CAWSVRGTDTQYF
NA TRBJ2-1 TRBV3-1/TRBV3-2 NA TGTGCCAGCAGCCCCCCCCGACAGCCAGTCAATGAGCAGTTCTTC CASSPPRQPVNEQFF
NA TRBJ2-3 TRBV7-9 NA TGTGCCAGCAGCTTAGACTCGACAGATACGCAGTATTTT CASSLDSTDTQYF
TRBD1 TRBJ1-2 TRBV5-1 NA TGCGCCAGCAGCTCCGGGACAGGATCCTATGGCTACACCTTC CASSSGTGSYGYTF
NA TRBJ2-2 TRBV5-1 NA TGCGCCAGCTACGAGGCGTCCGGGGAGCTGTTTTTT CASYEASGELFF
NA TRBJ1-3 TRBV21-1 NA TGTGCCAGCATTATCAGGGAAGGAAACACCATATATTTT CASIIREGNTIYF
NA TRBJ2-2 TRBV7-3 NA TGTGCCAGCAGCTTAGATGGGGCGTACGGGGAGCTGTTTTTT CASSLDGAYGELFF
NA TRBJ1-3 TRBV18 NA TGTGCCAGCTCACAACTCGCGAGCTCTGGAAACACCATATATTTT CASSQLASSGNTIYF
NA TRBJ2-1 TRBV9 NA TGTGCCAGCAGCCCTCGACAAGCTTTCTACAATGAGCAGTTCTTC CASSPRQAFYNEQFF
TRBD1 TRBJ1-1 TRBV5-4 NA TGTGCCAGCAGCAGCGGACAGGGGGCTTCGGTGAACACTGAAGCTTTCTTT CASSSGQGASVNTEAFF
NA TRBJ1-6 TRBV10-3 NA TGTGCCATCAGTGAAAAGCCGGAGAATTCACCCCTCCACTTT CAISEKPENSPLHF
NA TRBJ1-5 TRBV7-3 NA TGTGCCAGCAGCCCCGAGGGTCAGCCCCAGCATTTT CASSPEGQPQHF
TRBD2 TRBJ2-3 TRBV11-2 NA TGTGCCAGCAGCTTAGCGACGGGGCGGGAGACCACAGATACGCAGTATTTT CASSLATGRETTDTQYF
NA TRBJ2-3 TRBV6-5 NA TGTGCCAGCAGGCTAAAGGGGACAGATACGCAGTATTTT CASRLKGTDTQYF
TRBD2 TRBJ2-1 TRBV12-3/TRBV12-4 NA TGTGCCAGCAGCCGGGGGGGAGGTAATGAGCAGTTCTTC CASSRGGGNEQFF
TRBD1 TRBJ1-1 TRBV6-5 once TGTGCCAGCAGCCCGGGACAGGGAGGGGCGGAAGCTTTCTTT CASSPGQGGAEAFF
NA TRBJ2-7 TRBV4-1 NA TGCGCCAGCAGCCAAGGGGTGGCGACCGTAGACTCCCGCGAGCAGTACTTC CASSQGVATVDSREQYF
TRBD2 TRBJ2-3 TRBV6-6 NA TGTGCCAGCAGTTCCTTACTAGCGGGAAGCACAGATACGCAGTATTTT CASSSLLAGSTDTQYF
TRBD1 TRBJ1-1 TRBV3-1/TRBV3-2 NA TGTGCCAGTGCCAGGGGGACTGAAGCTTTCTTT CASARGTEAFF
TRBD1 TRBJ1-1 TRBV5-1 NA TGCGCCAGCAGCGTCCCAGGGACAGGGCTCACTGAAGCTTTCTTT CASSVPGTGLTEAFF
NA TRBJ2-7 TRBV5-6 NA TGTGCCAGCAGCTTGGCCAACACCTACGAGCAGTACTTC CASSLANTYEQYF
NA TRBJ2-1 TRBV5-1 NA TGCGCCAGCAGCTCGGTACAGGGGAGGAATGAGCAGTTCTTC CASSSVQGRNEQFF
NA TRBJ1-2 TRBV18 few TGTGCCAGCTCTATAGACAGTACTAACTATGGCTACACCTTC CASSIDSTNYGYTF
NA TRBJ2-5 TRBV5-1 NA TGCGCCAGCAGCTCCAATTCGGGGGAAGAGACCCAGTACTTC CASSSNSGEETQYF
NA TRBJ1-1 TRBV4-1 NA TGCGCCAGCAGCCAAGGAGGCAACACTGAAGCTTTCTTT CASSQGGNTEAFF
TRBD1 TRBJ2-1 TRBV6-2/TRBV6-3 NA TGTGCCAGCAGTTCCGACAGGGGGGGCTACAATGAGCAGTTCTTC CASSSDRGGYNEQFF
TRBD1 TRBJ1-2 TRBV10-2 NA TGCGCCAGCAGTGAGGGACAGGGAAACTATGGCTACACCTTC CASSEGQGNYGYTF
NA TRBJ2-7 TRBV28 NA TGTGCCAGCAGTGAAGGGACTTTATCCTACGAGCAGTACTTC CASSEGTLSYEQYF
TRBD2 TRBJ2-3 TRBV13 NA TGTGCCAGCAGCTTATATTTTGTGGGCGGGGGGGCAGATACGCAGTATTTT CASSLYFVGGGADTQYF
TRBD1 TRBJ1-1 TRBV7-9 NA TGTGCCAGCAGCTACGGACAGGCGGATGAAGCTTTCTTT CASSYGQADEAFF
NA TRBJ1-1 TRBV2 NA TGTGCCAGCAGTAGGGACGGGGGACGAGCTTTCTTT CASSRDGGRAFF
TRBD1 TRBJ1-2 TRBV18 NA TGTGCCAGCTCCCAACCCTCGACAGGGGCCTACTATGGCTACACCTTC CASSQPSTGAYYGYTF
NA TRBJ2-6 TRBV12-5 NA TGTGCTAGTGGTTTGTCAGGCTCTGGGGCCAACGTCCTGACTTTC CASGLSGSGANVLTF
TRBD1 TRBJ1-4 TRBV3-1/TRBV3-2 NA TGTGCCAGCAGCCCGAGGGACAGGAGGGATGAAAAACTGTTTTTT CASSPRDRRDEKLFF
NA TRBJ2-6 TRBV19 NA TGTGCCAGTAGTGACGGGGAGCCTGGGGCCAACGTCCTGACTTTC CASSDGEPGANVLTF
TRBD2 TRBJ2-7 TRBV7-6 NA TGTGCCAGCAGCTCCCCGGGGGGGGGCCCTCGGGAGCAGTACTTC CASSSPGGGPREQYF
NA TRBJ1-1 TRBV2 NA TGTGCCAGCAGCCAACAGGGTACTGAAGCTTTCTTT CASSQQGTEAFF
TRBD2 TRBJ2-3 TRBV13 NA TGTGCCAGCAGCTCCGAGACTAGCGGGAACACAGATACGCAGTATTTT CASSSETSGNTDTQYF
NA TRBJ1-2 TRBV2 NA TGTGCCAGCAGTATACTGGGCTACTTACCCAATGGCTACACCTTC CASSILGYLPNGYTF
TRBD2 TRBJ2-7 TRBV6-2/TRBV6-3 few TGTGCCAGCAGTTACTCAATTTTGGGAATGCTAGCGGCACCCTACGAGCAGTACTTC CASSYSILGMLAAPYEQYF
TRBD2 TRBJ2-1 TRBV4-2 NA TGTGCCATTGGACTAGCGGGGGGGTCCTCCTACAATGAGCAGTTCTTC CAIGLAGGSSYNEQFF
NA TRBJ2-1 TRBV11-2 NA TGTGCCAGCAGCTTCCGGCACGACCTAGTAGGTGCCCACAATGAGCAGTTCTTC CASSFRHDLVGAHNEQFF
NA TRBJ2-1 TRBV18 NA TGTGCCAGCTCACCGAGTCAGGGTTTCTGGAATGAGCAGTTCTTC CASSPSQGFWNEQFF
TRBD1 TRBJ1-6 TRBV18 few TGTGCCAGCTCACCGAAGGAACAGGGGGGTAGTTCCTATAATTCACCCCTCCACTTT CASSPKEQGGSSYNSPLHF
NA TRBJ2-3 TRBV24-1 NA TGTGCCACCAGTGATTCGGGGTCTAGCACAGATACGCAGTATTTT CATSDSGSSTDTQYF
TRBD2 TRBJ2-3 TRBV9 NA TGTGCCAGCAGCGTAGAAGGTCTAGCGGGAGCAGATACGCAGTATTTT CASSVEGLAGADTQYF
TRBD1 TRBJ2-3 TRBV10-2 NA TGCGCCAGCAGTGAACAGGGGACAGATACGCAGTATTTT CASSEQGTDTQYF
NA TRBJ2-7 TRBV27 few TGTGCCAGCAGTTGGATGGCCGGGAGCTCCTACGAGCAGTACTTC CASSWMAGSSYEQYF
TRBD2 TRBJ2-1 TRBV3-1/TRBV3-2 NA TGTGCCAGCAGCCAAGGGACTAGCGGAAACAATGAGCAGTTCTTC CASSQGTSGNNEQFF